The 28 T cell receptor beta chains listed next were all sequenced from one sample in a study of blood T cells in healthy people across ages. A J-beta primer mix and a sample-barcoded 5' primer were used in a second PCR of about 7 to 12 cycles. TCRdb fed the 5' RACE reads into MiXCR, producing one record per CDR3 protein. Here the sample spans under 2 million distinct CDR3 sequences, around 36% being singletons. The specimen sequenced was blood. The source is a woman aged 25 to 45 in good health.

This clonotype was observed many times. The V gene is TRBV4-1, the J gene TRBJ2-7; no reliable D call. The germline V gene has CDR1 MGHRA and CDR2 YSYEKL. This CDR3 region has 16 residues. V was pared by 0 bases and J by 0 bases, with 12 bases between. DNA for the CDR3: TGCGCCAGCAGCCAAGAAGGTGGGATAAGCTCCTACGAGCAGTACTTC. Translation gives CASSQEGGISSYEQYF.

The rearrangement joins TRBV10-3 to TRBJ2-5, with 9 bases lining up with TRBD1. The end of the DNA fits TRBJ2-7 better, so the J call may be wrong. CDR1 and CDR2 (germline): ENHRY, SYGVKD. This CDR3 is built from 15 residues. The CDR3 sequence: CAISGGQGRSYEQYF. The CDR3 DNA sequence: TGTGCCATCAGTGGGGGACAGGGTAGGTCCTACGAGCAGTACTTC.

This rearrangement joins TRBV7-2 to TRBJ1-1, with 11 bases identical to TRBD1. V lost 5 bases, J lost 3 bases, and 8 bases stayed unmatched. Germline CDR1 reads SGHTA; CDR2 reads FQGNSA. CDR3 length: 16 amino acids. The chain's CDR3 is CASSLGTGGGDTEAFF. Written as DNA, the CDR3 is TGTGCCAGCAGCCTCGGGACAGGGGGTGGTGACACTGAAGCTTTCTTT. Supplemented by reference TRBV7-2 and TRBJ1-1, the full variable domain reads GAGVSQSPSNKVTEKGKDVELRCDPISGHTALYWYRQSLGQGLEFLIYFQGNSAPDKSGLPSDRFSAERTGGSVSTLTIQRTQQEDSAVYLCASSLGTGGGDTEAFFGQGTRLTVV.

This clonotype was seen more than once but under ten times. The chain recombines TRBV5-6 with TRBJ2-1; weak D call: TRBD1 (5 bases). The CDR3 contains 16 residues. Between the trimmed V and J ends, which lost 0 bases and 5 bases, there was a span of 15 bases. Germline CDR1 and CDR2: SGHDT and YYEEEE. The CDR3 region has the DNA TGTGCCAGCAGCTTGGAAGGTTTTAGACAGAACAATGAGCAGTTCTTC. The encoded protein is CASSLEGFRQNNEQFF.

In the case of this clonotype: One end of the junction fails to match germline, which may point to a read error. The rearrangement links TRBV5-6 to TRBJ2-3, with a tentative D call TRBD1 (6 bases). CDR3 length equals 15 residues. Germline V lookup: CDR1 SGHDT, CDR2 YYEEEE. This chain's CDR3 is CASSFLTDRTDTRYF. The CDR3 DNA is TGTGCCAGCAGCTTTTTGACAGATCGGACAGATACGCGGTATTTT.

Written as DNA, the CDR3 is TGCAGTGCTCCCAGGGTGGACGGGAGCTCCTACAATGAGCAGTTCTTC. Translation: CSAPRVDGSSYNEQFF. The rearrangement uses TRBV20-1 and TRBJ2-1, with D perhaps matching TRBD2 (6 bases). This CDR3 contains 16 residues. V dropped 5 bases and J dropped 0 bases, with 17 bases sitting between them. Germline V gene lookup returns CDR1 DFQATT and CDR2 SNEGSKA (reference sequence).

The chain has TRBV7-7 and TRBJ2-2; TRBD2 matches at 10 bases. The CDR3 has 16 residues. The ends lost 2 bases at V and 1 base at J; junction bases unmatched: 1. Looked up from germline, CDR1 is SSHAT and CDR2 is FNYEAQ (reference sequence). CDR3 DNA sequence: TGTGCCAGCAGCTTACGGACTAGCGGGAACACCGGGGAGCTGTTTTTT. Protein: CASSLRTSGNTGELFF.

V gene TRBV4-1 combines with J gene TRBJ2-1; no firm D call. CDR1 is MGHRA and CDR2 is YSYEKL in the germline V gene. V gave up 6 bases and J gave up 6 bases, with 12 bases separating them. The CDR3 consists of 13 residues. CDR3 residues: CASRPSGFNEQFF. The CDR3 DNA sequence: TGCGCCAGCAGGCCGTCCGGGTTCAATGAGCAGTTCTTC.

The rearrangement links TRBV28 to TRBJ2-7; 7 bases fit TRBD1. V shed 3 bases and J 0 bases; nucleotides not matched to a gene: 14. The CDR3 extends over 18 amino acids. The germline gives CDR1 MDHEN, CDR2 SYDVKM. CDR3 residues: CASSLTFTDREHSYEQYF. The CDR3 bases are TGTGCCAGCAGTTTGACATTTACCGACAGGGAGCACTCCTACGAGCAGTACTTC.

Of note for this clonotype: A read error is likely, as this CDR3 ends without the conserved phenylalanine or tryptophan. The rearrangement joins TRBV27 to TRBJ2-1, with D possibly being TRBD2 (6 bases). The germline V and J ends were trimmed by 4 bases and 4 bases, with 23 bases remaining between them. Germline CDR1 MNHEY, CDR2 SMNVEV (reference sequence). The CDR3 consists of 18 residues. In DNA, the CDR3 is TGTGCCAGCAGTTCTTGGCCCCTTCGGGGGAGTGGGTACAATGAGCAGTTCGTC. This gives the protein CASSSWPLRGSGYNEQFV.

The chain recombines TRBV5-1 with TRBJ2-5; D is uncertain. The V end lost 4 bases, the J end lost 3 bases, and 13 bases lay between the germline ends. Germline CDR1 and CDR2: SGHRS and YFSETQ. This CDR3 spans 14 amino acids. CDR3 sequence reads: CASSPPVREETQYF. CDR3 nucleotide sequence: TGCGCCAGCAGCCCCCCCGTACGGGAAGAGACCCAGTACTTC.

The chain employs TRBV27 and TRBJ2-2, with D possibly TRBD2 on 6 matching bases. In germline, CDR1 is MNHEY, CDR2 SMNVEV (reference sequence). With 9 bases removed from V and 7 bases from J, the gap between germline ends came to 18 bases. The CDR3 totals 14 residues. CDR3 region: CASTPLSGVGELFF. The CDR3 nucleotides are TGTGCCAGTACTCCCCTTTCGGGGGTCGGGGAGCTGTTTTTT.

The V call is TRBV5-1, the J call TRBJ2-1; TRBD2 aligns across 8 bases. The CDR3 runs to 18 residues. The germline V gene has CDR1 SGHRS and CDR2 YFSETQ. J lost 0 bases, V lost 2 bases, and 10 bases had no gene match. For the CDR3, the DNA is TGCGCCAGCAGCTTCCCCAAAACTAGCGGTAACTCCTACAATGAGCAGTTCTTC. It yields the protein CASSFPKTSGNSYNEQFF.

Concerning this clonotype itself: This may be a read error, as it is one base from a much larger clone. The CDR3 is CASSPYRTEFGYTF. The DNA for the CDR3 is TGTGCCAGCAGTCCATATCGGACAGAGTTTGGCTACACCTTC. The chain carries TRBV27 and TRBJ1-2; TRBD1 is a possible D gene (6 bases). There are 14 residues in the CDR3. CDR1 is MNHEY, CDR2 SMNVEV, per germline (reference sequence). V lost 5 bases to trimming and J lost 7 bases, with 17 bases between them.

This clonotype was observed a handful of times. V and J are TRBV5-1 and TRBJ2-3; D unresolved. In germline, CDR1 is SGHRS, CDR2 YFSETQ. The V end lost 0 bases, the J end lost 0 bases, and 11 bases lay between the germline ends. The CDR3 is 16 amino acids. This CDR3 is CASSLDGPKSTDTQYF. CDR3 sequence (DNA): TGCGCCAGCAGCTTGGACGGACCAAAAAGCACAGATACGCAGTATTTT.

The gene calls are TRBV6-6 and TRBJ1-5; 8 nucleotides match TRBD1. Losses at the gene ends were 7 bases for V and 0 bases for J; bases not matched to a gene: 8. There are 16 residues in the CDR3. The germline CDR1 and CDR2 sequences are MNHNY and SVGAGI (reference sequence). The chain's CDR3 is CASTADRAHSNQPQHF. CDR3 coding DNA: TGTGCCAGCACCGCGGACAGGGCGCATAGCAATCAGCCCCAGCATTTT.

This clonotype was seen only a few times. This chain connects TRBV4-1 to TRBJ1-2; D perhaps matches TRBD1 (6 bases). The CDR3 sequence is 15 residues long. The V gene's germline CDR1 is MGHRA and CDR2 YSYEKL. With 4 bases removed from V and 4 bases from J, the gap between germline ends came to 16 bases. The CDR3 region is CASSPSGGGSYGYTF. In DNA, the CDR3 is TGCGCCAGCAGCCCCTCCGGGGGGGGCAGCTATGGCTACACCTTC.

This clonotype came up a few times. The chain combines TRBV5-1 with TRBJ2-1; 11 bases line up with TRBD2. Losses at the gene ends were 4 bases for V and 5 bases for J; bases not matched to a gene: 2. CDR1 and CDR2 from the germline V gene are SGHRS and YFSETQ. The CDR3 loop spans 14 amino acids. The CDR3 bases are TGCGCCAGCAGCAAACTAGCGGGGGACAATGAGCAGTTCTTC. Translated: CASSKLAGDNEQFF.

This clonotype appeared a few times. V is TRBV3-1 and J is TRBJ2-5, with 12 bases fitting TRBD2. V shed 4 bases, J shed 7 bases, and the junction held 10 bases outside the gene matches. Germline lookup yields CDR1 LGHDT and CDR2 YNNKEL (reference sequence). The CDR3 runs to 16 residues. The CDR3 sequence: CASSPPTSGSLGTQYF. DNA of the CDR3: TGTGCCAGCAGCCCGCCGACTAGCGGGAGCCTCGGGACCCAGTACTTC.

The CDR3, as DNA: TGTGCCAGCAGCTTACTCGGGACTAGCGGCTACAATGAGCAGTTCTTC. This sequence encodes CASSLLGTSGYNEQFF. The chain links TRBV7-8 to TRBJ2-1, with 11 bases identical to TRBD2. The V segment lost 2 bases and the J segment 3 bases; nucleotides outside the gene matches: 3. Germline CDR1 reads SGHVS; CDR2 reads FQNEAQ. This CDR3 comprises 16 residues.

This clonotype was seen a few times. The genes are TRBV9 and TRBJ1-4; a possible D gene is TRBD1 (6 bases). The germline V and J ends were trimmed by 2 bases and 7 bases, with 15 bases remaining between them. From germline, CDR1 is SGDLS and CDR2 YYNGEE. The length of the CDR3 is 15 residues. The CDR3 sequence is CASSVTGSSREKLFF. Here the CDR3 DNA reads TGTGCCAGCAGCGTTACAGGGAGTAGTCGTGAAAAACTGTTTTTT.

As regards this clonotype: Just one base apart from a much larger clone, this may be a read error. The gene calls are TRBV9 and TRBJ2-3; weak D call: TRBD2 (6 bases). Per the germline V gene, CDR1 is SGDLS and CDR2 is YYNGEE. V was cut by 2 bases and J by 4 bases, with 14 bases left in between. CDR3 length: 15 amino acids. The CDR3 DNA reads TGTGCCAGCAGCGTTTGGCAGTCTAGCGCAGATACGCAGTATTTT. It codes for CASSVWQSSADTQYF.

The chain carries TRBV4-1 and TRBJ2-5; D may correspond to TRBD1 or TRBD2 (5 bases each). Trimming removed 4 bases at V and 1 base at J, with 19 bases between. The germline V gene encodes CDR1 MGHRA and CDR2 YSYEKL. The CDR3 runs to 17 residues. The CDR3 spells CASSRGLTRGTQETQYF. The DNA of the CDR3 is TGCGCCAGCAGCCGGGGTCTCACTCGAGGGACCCAAGAGACCCAGTACTTC.

The V and J genes are TRBV29-1 and TRBJ1-1; TRBD1 agrees at 10 bases. V lost 4 bases, J lost 3 bases, and 5 bases stayed unmatched. The CDR3 contains 14 residues. CDR1 SQVTM and CDR2 ANQGSEA come from the germline V gene. Here the CDR3 DNA reads TGCAGCGTTGTAGCCGGGACAGGGGACACTGAAGCTTTCTTT. This codes for CSVVAGTGDTEAFF.

This clonotype was counted many times. The rearrangement uses TRBV20-1 and TRBJ2-3, with 13 bases identical to TRBD2. The CDR3 contains 15 residues. Germline V gene lookup returns CDR1 DFQATT and CDR2 SNEGSKA (reference sequence). Unmatched junction bases numbered 7, after V lost 3 bases and J lost 7 bases. The CDR3: CSASPPGLAGHTQYF. DNA for the CDR3: TGCAGTGCTAGCCCGCCGGGACTAGCGGGACATACGCAGTATTTT.

The chain couples TRBV18 to TRBJ2-3, with 7 bases lining up with TRBD2. CDR1 and CDR2 (germline): KGHSH, LQKENI. The CDR3 has 14 amino acids. V was pared by 3 bases and J by 6 bases, with 6 bases of the junction left unmatched. Here the CDR3 DNA reads TGTGCCAGCTCACCCAAGCAGGGAGGGGATACGCAGTATTTT. Its protein is CASSPKQGGDTQYF. The entire variable domain, with the rest obtained from reference TRBV18 and TRBJ2-3, is as follows: NAGVMQNPRHLVRRRGQEARLRCSPMKGHSHVYWYRQLPEEGLKFMVYLQKENIIDESGMPKERFSAEFPKEGPSILRIQQVVRGDSAAYFCASSPKQGGDTQYFGPGTRLTVL.

The chain couples TRBV30 to TRBJ1-5; TRBD1 is a possible D gene (6 bases). The CDR3 is 15 amino acids. With 0 bases removed from V and 2 bases from J, the gap between germline ends came to 11 bases. Germline V gene sequence: CDR1 GTSNPN, CDR2 SVGIG (reference sequence). CDR3 sequence (DNA): TGTGCCTGGAGTGTAGCCAGGGGTGGCAATCAGCCCCAGCATTTT. It translates to CAWSVARGGNQPQHF.

This clonotype was detected only a few times. The J gene is TRBJ2-1, the V gene TRBV25-1; D is perhaps TRBD1 or TRBD2 (5 bases each). Per the germline V gene, CDR1 is MGHDK and CDR2 is SYGVNS. There are 15 residues in the CDR3. V was pared by 7 bases and J by 2 bases, with 15 bases between. The CDR3 bases are TGTGCCAGCAATGGGGGACCAGTACCCTACAATGAGCAGTTCTTC. This translates into CASNGGPVPYNEQFF. Using reference TRBV25-1 and TRBJ2-1 for the parts outside the CDR3, the full variable domain is EADIYQTPRYLVIGTGKKITLECSQTMGHDKMYWYQQDPGMELHLIHYSYGVNSTEKGDLSSESTVSRIRTEHFPLTLESARPSHTSQYLCASNGGPVPYNEQFFGPGTRLTVL.